This note documents a single T cell receptor beta chain sequence. This CDR3 has 16 residues. The germline gives CDR1 MGHDK, CDR2 SYGVNS. V was clipped by 2 bases and J by 7 bases, with 21 bases between them. This record comes from a study of blood T cell repertoires in COVID-19. Study-wide context: COVID-19 samples collected from the United States, Italy and Spain covered acute and convalescent phases. PBMCs, B-cell-depleted T cells, or T cells were the source of the cDNA or gDNA that made up the material.

Study processing details: Amplification of reference gene primers provided the estimated nucleated cell counts. Some clones are missing from TCRdb's copy, which holds only in-frame ones; the method was immunoSEQ multiplex PCR. D and trimming were read from the DNA, whereas the V and J calls and clone size are those reported in that table. Altogether tens of thousands of clones are present, 85% being singletons, with the ten largest covering 35% to 40%. The clonotype originates from a man aged 80 or over with acute or convalescent COVID-19. The chain links TRBV25-1 to TRBJ2-7, with a weak D call TRBD2 (5 bases). The specimen sequenced was peripheral blood. The CDR3 protein is CASSEGSGTRMGEQYF. The CDR3 bases are TGTGCCAGCAGTGAAGGGAGCGGAACTCGAATGGGGGAGCAGTACTTC.